The rows below give T cell receptor beta chains drawn from one sample of a study of blood T cell repertoires in COVID-19. TCRdb's table, derived via immunoSEQ multiplex PCR, lists solely in-frame clones and lacks some. The sample consists of 69,000 or so clones, about 90% of them appearing once. The specimen was peripheral blood. The source of these receptors is a man aged 45-65 years with acute or convalescent COVID-19. Both conserved end residues are part of each CDR3. Fields, in order: CDR3 length, J gene, V gene, CDR3 protein.

>14|TRBJ1-1|TRBV27
CALLLGEGNTEAFF
>18|TRBJ2-3|TRBV5-6
CASSFKSGLAGSTDTQYF
>15|TRBJ1-2|TRBV18
CASSPRPGETDGYTF
>13|TRBJ1-4|TRBV6-5
CASSSTGAEKLFF
>12|TRBJ2-5|TRBV7-7
CASSANPGTQYF
>11|TRBJ2-3|TRBV5-1
CATLWADTQYF
>17|TRBJ2-3|TRBV10-3
CAISEPYRGQSTDTQYF
>16|TRBJ2-3|TRBV6-6
CASTRRGGDSTDTQYF
>13|TRBJ1-1|TRBV12-3/TRBV12-4
CASRRTGLPEAFF
>12|TRBJ1-1|TRBV19
CASSIGRSEAFF
>18|TRBJ2-3|TRBV13
CASSLGGLGSGITDTQYF
>17|TRBJ2-3|TRBV7-6
CASSLGLAGEEADTQYF
>14|TRBJ2-7|TRBV19
CASSISPESYEQYF
>12|TRBJ1-2|TRBV30
CAWNRVGYGYTF
>19|TRBJ2-1|TRBV10-1
CASSDTLAGAQLNRNEQFF
>13|TRBJ1-1|TRBV20-1
CSASNKRNTEAFF
>13|TRBJ2-1|TRBV7-8
CASSPELANEQFF
>16|TRBJ1-1|TRBV7-2
CASSLGPGTVNTEAFF
>13|TRBJ1-5|TRBV7-2
CASSLRVNQPQHF
>14|TRBJ1-5|TRBV19
CASSSGQGYQPQHF
>13|TRBJ1-1|TRBV12-5
CASGIGGRQEAFF
>16|TRBJ2-1|TRBV5-6
CASSFRGLAREGEQFF
>16|TRBJ1-2|TRBV19
CASSIARTGTNYGYTF
>14|TRBJ1-2|TRBV27
CASRNQGAGYGYTF
>15|TRBJ2-5|TRBV6-2/TRBV6-3
CASTPGVTGQETQYF
>16|TRBJ2-3|TRBV5-1
CASSLAQQVSTDTQYF
>16|TRBJ2-5|TRBV11-3
CASSPGLAGPQETQYF
>13|TRBJ2-7|TRBV6-5
CASRETSIYEQYF
>16|TRBJ2-7|TRBV6-6
CASSGRTGQRGVEQYF
>15|TRBJ2-7|TRBV5-1
CASSLGGTASYEQYF
>17|TRBJ2-1|TRBV27
CASSLSIPSGSNNEQFF
>15|TRBJ1-2|TRBV24-1
CATSETGTGGGGYTF